This TCR beta chain was retrieved from a study of T cells in localized non-small cell lung cancer. Overall study findings and caveats: Paired adjacent lung recovered a median around 60 of the top 100 tumor clones. Uninvolved adjacent lung, not tumor, had the highest T cell clonality. A denser population of T cells in blood accompanied longer overall survival. Heterogeneity within the tumor remains possible, as just one region underwent sequencing.

Germline CDR1 reads LNHDA; CDR2 reads SQIVND (reference sequence). With 3 bases clipped from V and 2 bases from J, the junction kept 6 bases outside the gene matches. This CDR3 has 18 residues. Using immunoSEQ multiplex PCR, the repertoire was profiled, and TCRdb retains in-frame clones only, with some absent. The repertoire holds 20,000 to 30,000 clones, with around 83% as singletons. This clone has only a few counts. The antigen remains undetermined. The source was peripheral blood, collected before any cancer treatment. This sequence originates from a woman between 35 and 75 years old with stage I lung adenocarcinoma. The chain links TRBV19 to TRBJ2-1, with 14 positions matching TRBD2. For the CDR3, the DNA is TGTGCCAGTAGTATTCGACTAGCGGGGGGGCCCCCCTACAATGAGCAGTTCTTC. This encodes CASSIRLAGGPPYNEQFF. Filled out from reference TRBV19 and TRBJ2-1, the complete variable domain reads DGGITQSPKYLFRKEGQNVTLSCEQNLNHDAMYWYRQDPGQGLRLIYYSQIVNDFQKGDIAEGYSVSREKKESFPLTVTSAQKNPTAFYLCASSIRLAGGPPYNEQFFGPGTRLTVL.